The 21 T cell receptor beta chains below all came from one sample that was sequenced in a study of T-cell reconstitution after alpha-beta-depleted transplantation in children. Construction of the TCRbeta library involved unique molecular identifiers. TCRdb re-analysed the PCR reads in MiXCR, keeping a single row per CDR3 protein. This table holds fewer than 700,000 distinct CDR3 sequences, 23% found once. The sequencing used PBMCs, mostly from graft donor cells, collected 360 days after TCRalphabeta/CD19-depleted stem cell transplant. These receptors were obtained from a boy under two years old who had a stem cell transplant for acute myeloid leukemia, so the T cells may come from the graft donor.

This clonotype was seen ten or more times. The chain employs TRBV20-1 and TRBJ1-2; D call uncertain. The CDR3 spans 12 residues. Germline lookup yields CDR1 DFQATT and CDR2 SNEGSKA (reference sequence). The germline V and J ends were trimmed by 0 bases and 8 bases, with 10 bases remaining between them. The CDR3 sequence: CSARDSERGYTF. The CDR3 DNA reads as TGCAGTGCTAGAGATTCCGAGAGAGGCTACACCTTC.

The chain employs TRBV4-3 and TRBJ2-3, with 10 bases lining up with TRBD2. This CDR3 region has 16 residues. The ends lost 0 bases at V and 3 bases at J; junction bases unmatched: 3. Germline CDR1 LGHNA, CDR2 YSLEER. CDR3 bases: TGCGCCAGCAGCCAAGACAGCGGGGGGGCGACAGATACGCAGTATTTT. This gives the protein CASSQDSGGATDTQYF.

This clonotype was seen at least ten times. In DNA, the CDR3 is TGTGCCAGCAGCTTTGTGCGGAATTCACCCCTCCACTTT. Residues: CASSFVRNSPLHF. The chain combines TRBV11-2 with TRBJ1-6; D is uncertain. The CDR3 extends over 13 amino acids. From germline, CDR1 is SGHAT and CDR2 FQNNGV. With 3 bases removed from V and 7 bases from J, the gap between germline ends came to 7 bases. Using reference TRBV11-2 and TRBJ1-6 for the parts outside the CDR3, the full variable domain is EAGVAQSPRYKIIEKRQSVAFWCNPISGHATLYWYQQILGQGPKLLIQFQNNGVVDDSQLPKDRFSAERLKGVDSTLKIQPAKLEDSAVYLCASSFVRNSPLHFGNGTRLTVT.

This clonotype was seen at least ten times. The CDR3 DNA reads as TGCAGTGCTAGTCCGGTTTCTGGGGCCAACGTCCTGACTTTC. It encodes CSASPVSGANVLTF. The chain is built from TRBV20-1 and TRBJ2-6; D not resolved. Per germline, CDR1 DFQATT and CDR2 SNEGSKA (reference sequence). The CDR3 totals 14 residues. Trimming removed 3 bases from V and 1 base from J, with 7 bases in between.

This clonotype has ten or more counts. V and J are TRBV20-1 and TRBJ2-1; a weak D match, TRBD1 (6 bases). V was pared by 0 bases and J by 10 bases, with 7 bases between. Germline CDR1 DFQATT, CDR2 SNEGSKA (reference sequence). CDR3 size: 11 residues. For the CDR3, the DNA is TGCAGTGCTAGAGATGACAGGGAGCAGTTCTTC. Translated, it gives CSARDDREQFF.

This clonotype was counted ten times or more. The J gene is TRBJ2-7, the V gene TRBV12-5, with D possibly matching TRBD1 (6 bases). V gave up 4 bases and J gave up 3 bases, with 10 bases separating them. The CDR3 loop spans 13 amino acids. Germline values: CDR1 LGHNT, CDR2 FRNRAP. The CDR3 sequence: CASGYSGDYEQYF. The DNA of the CDR3 is TGTGCTAGTGGTTACTCAGGGGACTACGAGCAGTACTTC.

This clonotype has a count of ten or more. The chain links TRBV25-1 to TRBJ2-7; D is perhaps TRBD1 (5 bases). V lost 4 bases and J lost 7, with 17 bases in between. Germline V gives CDR1 MGHDK, CDR2 SYGVNS. CDR3 size: 14 residues. The CDR3 DNA reads TGTGCCAGCAGTGCTCAGGGCCCACTAAGGGAGCAGTACTTC. This codes for CASSAQGPLREQYF.

The V call is TRBV27, the J call TRBJ2-3; no definite D call. Trimming pared 6 bases from V and 6 bases from J, leaving 10 bases between. Germline CDR1 and CDR2: MNHEY and SMNVEV (reference sequence). CDR3 length equals 12 residues. CDR3 in amino acids: CASRAAPDTQYF. For the CDR3, the DNA is TGTGCCAGCAGGGCGGCCCCCGATACGCAGTATTTT.

The chain uses TRBV4-3 and TRBJ2-3; tentative D call: TRBD1 (5 bases). The ends were cut back, 0 bases at V and 6 bases at J, with 13 bases in the middle. The CDR3 sequence is 15 residues long. The germline V gene has CDR1 LGHNA and CDR2 YSLEER. The CDR3 DNA is TGCGCCAGCAGCCAAGACAGGGCCCCGGTGGATACGCAGTATTTT. As protein: CASSQDRAPVDTQYF.

The sample holds a few counts of this clonotype. The chain has TRBV27 and TRBJ1-4; D not resolved. The CDR3 length is 14 residues. Germline V gene lookup returns CDR1 MNHEY and CDR2 SMNVEV (reference sequence). V lost 7 bases to trimming and J lost 5 bases, with 14 bases between them. The CDR3 loop is CASKKGSLNEKLFF. CDR3 DNA sequence: TGTGCCAGCAAGAAGGGCAGCCTAAATGAAAAACTGTTTTTT.

The rearrangement links TRBV7-2 to TRBJ1-6; D uncertain. The ends were cut back, 3 bases at V and 5 bases at J, with 8 bases in the middle. The CDR3 is made up of 14 amino acids. The germline gives CDR1 SGHTA, CDR2 FQGNSA. In DNA form, the CDR3 reads TGTGCCAGCAGCTTCGCAGCAGATAATTCACCCCTCCACTTT. Amino acids: CASSFAADNSPLHF.

This clonotype was detected only a few times. This chain links TRBV21-1 with TRBJ1-2. TRBV21-1 is reported as a pseudogene. CDR3 length: 17 amino acids. The DNA for the CDR3 is TGTGCCAGCAGCAAAGCGCTCGCTAGCACAGCCCAGGATGGCTACACCTTC. Translated: CASSKALASTAQDGYTF.

The chain employs TRBV2 and TRBJ2-3; no clear D gene. The CDR3 extends over 13 amino acids. Trimming cost V 7 bases and J 2 bases, with 10 bases left between them. Per germline, CDR1 SNHLY and CDR2 FYNNEI. The CDR3 loop is CASTQRDTDTQYF. For the CDR3, the DNA is TGTGCCAGCACCCAGAGAGACACAGATACGCAGTATTTT.

The gene calls are TRBV2 and TRBJ1-5, with D perhaps TRBD1 (5 bases). The CDR3 runs to 15 residues. Trimming took 8 bases from V and 0 from J, leaving 14 bases between them. Germline V gives CDR1 SNHLY, CDR2 FYNNEI. The CDR3 sequence: CASLIDRFSNQPQHF. The CDR3 bases are TGTGCCAGCTTGATCGACAGATTTAGCAATCAGCCCCAGCATTTT.

This clonotype was counted many times. The chain has TRBV20-1 and TRBJ2-1, with TRBD2 matching over 10 bases. V lost 0 bases to trimming and J lost 4 bases; unmatched junction nucleotides: 6. Per germline, CDR1 DFQATT and CDR2 SNEGSKA (reference sequence). There are 16 residues in the CDR3. The CDR3 bases are TGCAGTGCTAGAGATGATGAGCGGGGGGGATACAATGAGCAGTTCTTC. Amino acids: CSARDDERGGYNEQFF.

This chain links TRBV4-3 with TRBJ1-1; D unclear. This CDR3 is built from 13 residues. Between the trimmed V and J ends, which lost 3 bases and 0 bases, there was a span of 5 bases. Per germline, CDR1 LGHNA and CDR2 YSLEER. This chain's CDR3 is CASSHSMNTEAFF. CDR3 sequence (DNA): TGCGCCAGCAGCCATAGCATGAACACTGAAGCTTTCTTT.

This clonotype occurred a few times. This chain connects TRBV20-1 to TRBJ2-7; D is possibly TRBD1 (7 bases). Germline-derived CDR1 and CDR2 are DFQATT and SNEGSKA (reference sequence). Trimming shortened V by 3 bases and J by 4 bases, and 16 bases separated the two germline ends. CDR3 length: 14 residues. DNA for the CDR3: TGCAGTGCTAGTTCAGGGGGGCGACGGTACGAGCAGTACGTC. Its translation: CSASSGGRRYEQYV.

The rearrangement joins TRBV20-1 to TRBJ2-7; 8 positions agree with TRBD2. Looked up from germline, CDR1 is DFQATT and CDR2 is SNEGSKA (reference sequence). This CDR3 spans 16 amino acids. V shed 5 bases and J 3 bases; nucleotides not matched to a gene: 15. CDR3 residues: CSAPWGAGALVYEQYF. CDR3 DNA sequence: TGCAGTGCTCCATGGGGAGCGGGGGCCCTAGTCTACGAGCAGTACTTC.

The rearrangement uses TRBV25-1 and TRBJ2-3; D is possibly TRBD1 or TRBD2 (5 bases each). From germline, CDR1 is MGHDK and CDR2 SYGVNS. The CDR3 sequence is 15 residues long. V lost 4 bases to trimming and J lost 3 bases, with 14 bases between them. This chain's CDR3 is CASSGDQLSTDTQYF. CDR3 coding DNA: TGTGCCAGCAGTGGGGACCAATTATCAACAGATACGCAGTATTTT.

The chain combines TRBV12-3 or TRBV12-4 with TRBJ2-7; perhaps D is TRBD1 or TRBD2 (5 bases each). The ends were cut back, 4 bases at V and 6 bases at J, with 19 bases in the middle. There are 15 residues in the CDR3. CDR3 in amino acids: CASSSGGVRTFEQYF. The CDR3 DNA follows: TGTGCCAGCAGTTCTGGGGGTGTTAGGACCTTCGAGCAGTACTTC.

This clonotype was seen at least ten times. The rearrangement links TRBV21-1 to TRBJ1-2; the table's D gene call, TRBD1, was not cross checked with the DNA. TRBV21-1 is a recognized pseudogene. This CDR3 is built from 16 residues. CDR3 DNA: TGTGCCAGCAGCGCGACGTGGAGGGACAGGAACTATGGCTACACCTTC. Residues: CASSATWRDRNYGYTF.